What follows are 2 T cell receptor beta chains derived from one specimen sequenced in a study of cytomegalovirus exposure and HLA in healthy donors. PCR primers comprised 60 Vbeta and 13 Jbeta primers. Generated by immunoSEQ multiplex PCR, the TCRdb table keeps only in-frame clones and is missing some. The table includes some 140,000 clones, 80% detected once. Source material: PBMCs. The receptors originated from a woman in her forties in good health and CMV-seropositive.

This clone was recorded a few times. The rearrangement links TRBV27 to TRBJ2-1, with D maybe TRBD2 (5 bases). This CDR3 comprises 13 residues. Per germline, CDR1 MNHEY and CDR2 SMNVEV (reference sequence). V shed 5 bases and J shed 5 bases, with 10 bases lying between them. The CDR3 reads CASSPRENNEQFF. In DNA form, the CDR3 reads TGTGCCAGCAGTCCAAGGGAGAACAATGAGCAGTTCTTC.

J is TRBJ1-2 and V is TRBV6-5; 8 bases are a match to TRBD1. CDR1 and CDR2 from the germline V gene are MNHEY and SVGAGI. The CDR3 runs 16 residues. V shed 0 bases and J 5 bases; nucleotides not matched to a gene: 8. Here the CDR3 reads CASSYSGIDRGYGYTF. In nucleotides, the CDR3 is TGTGCCAGCAGTTACTCGGGGATCGACAGGGGTTATGGCTACACCTTC.